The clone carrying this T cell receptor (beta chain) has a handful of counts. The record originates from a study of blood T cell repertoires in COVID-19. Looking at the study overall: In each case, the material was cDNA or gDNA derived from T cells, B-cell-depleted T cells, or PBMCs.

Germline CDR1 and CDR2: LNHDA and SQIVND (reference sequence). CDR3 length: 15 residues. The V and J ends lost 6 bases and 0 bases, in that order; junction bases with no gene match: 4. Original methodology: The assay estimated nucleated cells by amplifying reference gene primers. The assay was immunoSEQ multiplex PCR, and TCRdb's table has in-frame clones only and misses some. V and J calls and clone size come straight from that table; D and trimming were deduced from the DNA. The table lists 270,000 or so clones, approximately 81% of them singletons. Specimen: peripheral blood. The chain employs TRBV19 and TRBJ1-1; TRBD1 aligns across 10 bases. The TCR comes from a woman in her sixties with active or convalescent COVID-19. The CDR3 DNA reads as TGTGCCAGTAGCGACAGGGGGCCCATGAACACTGAAGCTTTCTTT. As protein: CASSDRGPMNTEAFF.